Listed below are T cell receptor beta chains from one sample, sequenced in a study of post-analysis software for immune sequencing data. Each CDR3 protein gets one entry after TCRdb re-called the PCR reads with MiXCR. The sample lists approximately 440,000 distinct CDR3 sequences, 40% to 55% occurring once. The sample comprised blood. The receptor source for this set is a girl aged 10-17 years with multiple sclerosis. Both conserved end residues are part of each CDR3.

j_call | v_call | cdr3_aa
TRBJ1-5 | TRBV6-2/TRBV6-3 | CASSYSGSNQPQHF
. | TRBV12-3/TRBV12-4 | CASSLDREGTQYF
TRBJ1-1 | TRBV6-5 | CASSYRVGTEAFF
TRBJ2-3 | TRBV7-2 | CASSLMIGTDTQYF
TRBJ2-3 | TRBV20-1 | CSALSPLRSSTDTQYF
TRBJ2-5 | TRBV7-9 | CASSPGQGPYQETQYF
TRBJ2-3 | TRBV6-6 | CASSYTRASGSADTQYF
TRBJ2-1 | TRBV14 | CASSQEGGRGQFF
TRBJ2-5 | TRBV6-1 | CASLPGLQETQYF
TRBJ2-1 | TRBV10-1 | CAGSDGGLAGVEQFF
TRBJ2-5 | TRBV4-1 | CASSRDARETQYF
TRBJ2-3 | TRBV29-1 | CSVVLRSTDTQYF
TRBJ2-4 | TRBV24-1 | CATSDPGQKNIQYF
TRBJ2-7 | TRBV7-9 | CASSLGQGKVFYEQYF
TRBJ2-1 | TRBV7-3 | CASSLDGVSEQFF
TRBJ2-3 | TRBV6-1 | CASRSGSPADTQYF
TRBJ2-1 | TRBV29-1 | CSVDRGEGNEQFF
TRBJ2-7 | TRBV12-3/TRBV12-4 | CASSLGTGGPREQYF
TRBJ1-1 | TRBV29-1 | CSVVRAGGTEAFF
TRBJ1-1 | TRBV7-9 | CASSFLAAPEAFF
TRBJ2-3 | TRBV10-3 | CAISEVGATDTQYF
TRBJ2-3 | TRBV12-3/TRBV12-4 | CASSCPGRTDTQYF
TRBJ2-7 | TRBV20-1 | CSASVLAGAPYEQYF
TRBJ2-7 | TRBV29-1 | CSVEDLYGYEQYF
TRBJ2-7 | TRBV15 | CATSREQGTGRNEQYF
. | TRBV7-2 | CASSRLWTVTYEQYF
TRBJ2-5 | TRBV18 | CASSPIAGESQETQYF
TRBJ2-3 | TRBV3-1 | CASSQDIASGGTDTQYF
TRBJ2-1 | TRBV24-1 | CATSDFYEQFF
TRBJ2-7 | TRBV20-1 | CSARGPGLAGVGYEQYF
TRBJ2-1 | TRBV4-2 | CASGDLRGNEQFF
TRBJ2-5 | TRBV28 | CASSLEGYGSETQYF
TRBJ2-3 | TRBV7-3 | CASSLMGEGGTDTQYF
TRBJ1-4 | TRBV5-1 | CASSQGTGNEKLFF
TRBJ1-1 | TRBV5-1 | CASSSTGGNTEAFF
TRBJ2-5 | TRBV27 | CASRKDWTQYF
TRBJ2-5 | TRBV5-1 | CASSLEGVLGSETQYF
TRBJ1-2 | TRBV2 | CASSVGRGDYGYTF
TRBJ2-1 | TRBV20-1 | CSAVASSYNEQFF
. | TRBV28 | CASSPPFFASETYEQYF
TRBJ2-1 | TRBV20-1 | CSARAHRLAEGSEQFF
TRBJ1-2 | TRBV28 | CASGDTLGYTF
TRBJ2-5 | TRBV28 | CASRASGTRETQYF
TRBJ2-7 | TRBV9 | CASSHTTGSEQYF
TRBJ2-7 | TRBV28 | CASSLPARDYEQYF
TRBJ2-1 | TRBV4-1 | CASSQDPLTGSMNEQFF
TRBJ1-1 | TRBV6-2/TRBV6-3 | CASSFILGGGYTEAFF
TRBJ2-5 | TRBV6-5 | CASSFDGIQETQYF
TRBJ2-5 | TRBV4-1 | CASSRRPDGETQYF
TRBJ2-1 | TRBV4-1 | CASSQGLAGQLGNEQFF
TRBJ2-1 | TRBV19 | CASSIGSGRTYNEQFF
TRBJ2-1 | TRBV5-1 | CASSFASGINEQFF
TRBJ2-7 | TRBV14 | CASSQNLASEQYF
TRBJ2-1 | TRBV5-1 | CASSSESRDNEQFF
TRBJ1-1 | TRBV29-1 | CSALRDTNTEAFF
TRBJ2-7 | TRBV5-1 | CASSLDYTYEQYF
TRBJ2-3 | TRBV12-3/TRBV12-4 | CASSSPLAGGSTDTQYF
TRBJ2-7 | TRBV7-2 | CASSLSASGRAGYEQYF
TRBJ2-7 | TRBV6-1 | CASSASGTSGNYEQYF
TRBJ2-3 | TRBV7-2 | CASSQPGFEDTQYF